A selection of T cell receptor beta chains follows, all from one sample in a study of CD8 T cells in Susac syndrome. TCRdb recomputed calls from the immunoSEQ multiplex PCR reads with MiXCR, one row per CDR3 protein. The repertoire holds fewer than 300,000 distinct CDR3 sequences, with approximately 85% as singletons. Material for sequencing was CD8+ T cells from PBMCs. The receptors originated from a human donor with multiple sclerosis. Both conserved end residues are part of each CDR3. A D gene is named only where the DNA matches it firmly. Size values are once, few and many counts, or a class for expanded clones, and some rows have none.

CDR3nt	CDR3aa	v_gene	j_gene	d_gene	abundance
TGCAGTGCTAGAGTCCCAGGGTCCAATGAGCAGTTCTTC	CSARVPGSNEQFF	TRBV20-1	TRBJ2-1	NA	NA
TGTGCCATCACCCGGGACAGCAACACCGGGGAGCTGTTTTTT	CAITRDSNTGELFF	TRBV10-3	TRBJ2-2	TRBD1	NA
TGTGCCAGTAGTATATTGGAACAGGGTTATCAGCCCCAGCATTTT	CASSILEQGYQPQHF	TRBV19	TRBJ1-5	NA	NA
TGTGCCAGCGCCTACCGGGGTAGCAATCAGCCCCAGCATTTT	CASAYRGSNQPQHF	TRBV6-1	TRBJ1-5	NA	NA
TGTGCCAGCAGTTTCGGCAATGAGCAGCTCTTC	CASSFGNEQLF	TRBV25-1	TRBJ2-1	NA	once
TGTGCCAGCAGTTACCTACAGGGAGGCACAGATACGCAGTATTTT	CASSYLQGGTDTQYF	TRBV6-5	TRBJ2-3	NA	NA
TGTGCCAGCTGCCCAGCTAGCGGGAGTATCGATGAGCAGTTCTTC	CASCPASGSIDEQFF	TRBV9	TRBJ2-1	TRBD2	NA
TGTGCCAGCAGCCCGGACCCCGGCTCTGGAAACACCATATATTTT	CASSPDPGSGNTIYF	TRBV12-3/TRBV12-4	TRBJ1-3	NA	NA
TGTGCCAGCAGCCCGGGGATTCCGTATGGCTACACCTTC	CASSPGIPYGYTF	TRBV7-9	TRBJ1-2	NA	NA
TGCGCCAGCAGCCTCCGACAGGGGGTGATGCCGAACACCGGGGAGCTGTTTTTT	CASSLRQGVMPNTGELFF	TRBV4-1	TRBJ2-2	TRBD1	NA
TGCAGCGTTGAAGGGCCCGGGACAGACTATGGCTACACCTTC	CSVEGPGTDYGYTF	TRBV29-1	TRBJ1-2	TRBD1	NA
TGTGCCAGTAGTATAGACGCGGAGGATTATGGCTACACCTTC	CASSIDAEDYGYTF	TRBV19	TRBJ1-2	NA	NA
TGTGCCAGCAGCCACCCCCTCCCAGCGGGAGGGCCCGAGCAGTTCTTC	CASSHPLPAGGPEQFF	TRBV7-9	TRBJ2-1	TRBD2	NA
TGTGCCAGCACCTCAGGTGGCCAGTTTTACGAGCAGTACTTC	CASTSGGQFYEQYF	TRBV7-9	TRBJ2-7	NA	NA
TGCGCCAGCAGCTTGACCTATAGCGGGAACACAGATACGCAGTATTTT	CASSLTYSGNTDTQYF	TRBV5-1	TRBJ2-3	TRBD2	NA
TGTGCCAGCAGCGTAGGTGGCGGTCCGGAGTTGAATACGCAGTATTTT	CASSVGGGPELNTQYF	TRBV9	TRBJ2-3	NA	NA
TGTGCCAGCAGCGTCGGAGAGTCCTTCTCCTACGAGCAGTACTTC	CASSVGESFSYEQYF	TRBV7-9	TRBJ2-7	NA	NA
TGTGCCAGCGGACTAGCGGGTAGCTCCTACAATGAGCAGTTCTTC	CASGLAGSSYNEQFF	TRBV28	TRBJ2-1	TRBD2	NA
TGTGCCAGCAGTTTGGAGCGGGATGGGGACGAGCAGTACTTC	CASSLERDGDEQYF	TRBV28	TRBJ2-7	TRBD2	NA
TGTGCCATCAGTGAGGGAGTCTACAATGAGCAGTTCTTC	CAISEGVYNEQFF	TRBV10-3	TRBJ2-1	NA	few
TGCGCCAGCAGCTTGTTTGATCCAGGGCCCTTCTCCTACAATGAGCAGTTCTTC	CASSLFDPGPFSYNEQFF	TRBV5-1	TRBJ2-1	NA	NA
TGTGCCAGCAGTTCCCCAGGGGCTGGGGCCAACGTCCTGACTTTC	CASSSPGAGANVLTF	TRBV27	TRBJ2-6	NA	NA
TGTGCCGGCAGCTCCTCGACTAGCGGGAGACCAGATACGCAGTATTTT	CAGSSSTSGRPDTQYF	TRBV9	TRBJ2-3	TRBD2	NA